This TCR beta chain appears in the sequencing data of a study of cytomegalovirus exposure and HLA in healthy donors. Study-level results: A list of 164 TCR beta chains associated with cytomegalovirus was given.

60 Vbeta and 13 Jbeta primers were used in PCR. TCRdb's table, derived via immunoSEQ multiplex PCR, lists solely in-frame clones and lacks some. This sample has 160,000 or so clones, with roughly 82% found just once. Germline CDR1 reads MNHEY; CDR2 reads SVGAGI. V dropped 0 bases and J dropped 6 bases, with 8 bases sitting between them. The length of the CDR3 is 13 residues. This clone was found once. As yet, its antigen is unknown. The gene calls are TRBV6-5 and TRBJ1-2, with D possibly being TRBD1 (5 bases). The receptor comes from a man over 45 in good health and CMV-seropositive. Sequencing was carried out using PBMCs. In DNA, the CDR3 is TGTGCCAGCAGTTACTCGAGACAGAATGGCTACACCTTC. Translation gives CASSYSRQNGYTF.